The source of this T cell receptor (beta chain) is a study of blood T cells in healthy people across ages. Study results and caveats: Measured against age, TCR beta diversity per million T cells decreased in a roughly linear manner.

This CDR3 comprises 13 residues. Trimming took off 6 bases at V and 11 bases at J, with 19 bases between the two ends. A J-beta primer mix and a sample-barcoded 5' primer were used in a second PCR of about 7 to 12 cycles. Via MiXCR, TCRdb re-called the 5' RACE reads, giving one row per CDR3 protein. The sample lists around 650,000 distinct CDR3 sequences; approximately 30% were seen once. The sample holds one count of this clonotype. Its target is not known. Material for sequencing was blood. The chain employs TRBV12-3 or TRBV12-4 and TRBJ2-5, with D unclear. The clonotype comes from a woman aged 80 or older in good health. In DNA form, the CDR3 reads TGTGCCAGCAGGACCACGCTGGGCTCGGAGCAGTACTTC. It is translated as CASRTTLGSEQYF.